The clone carrying this TCR beta chain was seen ten or more times. TCRdb re-analysed the 5' RACE reads in MiXCR, keeping a single row per CDR3 protein. This table has 63,000 or so distinct CDR3 sequences, around 16% appearing once. The CDR3 is 13 residues long. V gave up 2 bases and J gave up 5 bases, with 7 bases separating them. CDR1 and CDR2 from the germline V gene are KGHSH and LQKENI. The data stem from a study of T cells of healthy individuals. This TCR was recovered from a human donor in good health. The chain links TRBV18 to TRBJ1-5; D remains unclear. CDR3 DNA sequence: TGTGCCAGCTCACCAAATGCCGATCAGCCCCAGCATTTT. Protein product: CASSPNADQPQHF.